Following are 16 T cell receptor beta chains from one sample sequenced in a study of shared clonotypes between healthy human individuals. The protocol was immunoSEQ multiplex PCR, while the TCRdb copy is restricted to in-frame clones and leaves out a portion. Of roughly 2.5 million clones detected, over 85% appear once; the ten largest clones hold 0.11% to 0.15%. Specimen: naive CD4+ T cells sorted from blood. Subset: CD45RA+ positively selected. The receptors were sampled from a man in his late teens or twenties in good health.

DNA for the CDR3: TGTGCCAGCAGTATTCTAGGGGACACCACTGAAGCTTTCTTT. Translating it yields CASSILGDTTEAFF. V gene TRBV6-6 combines with J gene TRBJ1-1, with a weak D call TRBD1 (6 bases). The V end lost 5 bases, the J end lost 4 bases, and 14 bases lay between the germline ends. This CDR3 has 14 residues. Germline-derived CDR1 and CDR2 are MNHNY and SVGAGI (reference sequence).

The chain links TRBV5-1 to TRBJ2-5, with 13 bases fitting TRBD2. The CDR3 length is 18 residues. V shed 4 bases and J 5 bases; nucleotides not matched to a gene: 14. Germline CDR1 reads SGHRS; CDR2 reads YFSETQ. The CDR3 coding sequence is TGCGCCAGCAGCCGAACTAGCGGGAGGGCCTTGGGTGAGGAGACCCAGTACTTC. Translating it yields CASSRTSGRALGEETQYF. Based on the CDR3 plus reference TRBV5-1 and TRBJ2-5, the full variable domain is KAGVTQTPRYLIKTRGQQVTLSCSPISGHRSVSWYQQTPGQGLQFLFEYFSETQRNKGNFPGRFSGRQFSNSRSEMNVSTLELGDSALYLCASSRTSGRALGEETQYFGPGTRLLVL.

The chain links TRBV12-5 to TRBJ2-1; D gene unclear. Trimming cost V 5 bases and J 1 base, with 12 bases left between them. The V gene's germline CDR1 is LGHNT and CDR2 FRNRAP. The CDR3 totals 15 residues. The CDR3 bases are TGTGCTAGTGGTCCCCCAGTGGGTTCCTACAATGAGCAGTTCTTC. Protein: CASGPPVGSYNEQFF.

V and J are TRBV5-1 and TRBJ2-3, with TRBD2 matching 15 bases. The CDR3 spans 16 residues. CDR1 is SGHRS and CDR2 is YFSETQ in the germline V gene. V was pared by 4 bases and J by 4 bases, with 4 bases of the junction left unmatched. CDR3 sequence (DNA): TGCGCCAGCAGCACCTGGACTAGCGGGGGGGCAGATACGCAGTATTTT. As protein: CASSTWTSGGADTQYF.

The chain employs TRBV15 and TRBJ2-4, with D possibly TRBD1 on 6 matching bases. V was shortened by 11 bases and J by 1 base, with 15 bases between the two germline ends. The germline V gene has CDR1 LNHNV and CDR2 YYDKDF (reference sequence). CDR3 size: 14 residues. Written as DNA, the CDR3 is TGTGCCCCCACTGGGCAGGGGGCCAAAAACATTCAGTACTTC. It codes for CAPTGQGAKNIQYF.

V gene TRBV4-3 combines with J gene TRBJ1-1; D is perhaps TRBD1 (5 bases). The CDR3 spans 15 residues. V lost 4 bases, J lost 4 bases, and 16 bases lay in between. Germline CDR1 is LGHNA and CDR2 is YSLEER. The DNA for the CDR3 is TGCGCCAGCAGCCTACAGCGTGGGGGGAGCACTGAAGCTTTCTTT. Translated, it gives CASSLQRGGSTEAFF.

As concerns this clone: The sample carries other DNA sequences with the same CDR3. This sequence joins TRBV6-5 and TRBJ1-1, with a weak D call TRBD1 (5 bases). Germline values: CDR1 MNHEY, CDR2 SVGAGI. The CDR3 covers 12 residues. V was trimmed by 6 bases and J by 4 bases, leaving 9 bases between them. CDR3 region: CASRRGVTEAFF. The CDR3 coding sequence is TGTGCCAGCAGAAGGGGAGTCACTGAAGCTTTCTTT.

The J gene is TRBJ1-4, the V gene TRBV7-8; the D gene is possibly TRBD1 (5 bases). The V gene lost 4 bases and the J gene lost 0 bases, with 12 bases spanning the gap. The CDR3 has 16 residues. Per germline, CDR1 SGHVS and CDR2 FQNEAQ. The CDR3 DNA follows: TGTGCCAGCAGCTCAAGACAGTTTGCAACTAATGAAAAACTGTTTTTT. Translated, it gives CASSSRQFATNEKLFF. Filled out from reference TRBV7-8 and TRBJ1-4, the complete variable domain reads GAGVSQSPRYKVAKRGQDVALRCDPISGHVSLFWYQQALGQGPEFLTYFQNEAQLDKSGLPSDRFFAERPEGSVSTLKIQRTQQEDSAVYLCASSSRQFATNEKLFFGSGTQLSVL.

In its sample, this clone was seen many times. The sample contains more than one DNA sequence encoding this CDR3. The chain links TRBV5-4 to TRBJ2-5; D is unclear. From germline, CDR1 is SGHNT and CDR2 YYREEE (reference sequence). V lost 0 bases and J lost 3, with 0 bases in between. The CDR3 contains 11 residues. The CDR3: CASSLEETQYF. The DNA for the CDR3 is TGTGCCAGCAGCTTGGAAGAGACCCAGTACTTC.

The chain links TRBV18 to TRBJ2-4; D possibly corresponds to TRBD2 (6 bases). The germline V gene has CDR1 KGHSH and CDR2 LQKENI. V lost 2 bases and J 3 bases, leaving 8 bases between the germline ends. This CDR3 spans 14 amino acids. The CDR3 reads CASSPGGGKNIQYF. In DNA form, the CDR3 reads TGTGCCAGCTCACCAGGGGGAGGCAAAAACATTCAGTACTTC.

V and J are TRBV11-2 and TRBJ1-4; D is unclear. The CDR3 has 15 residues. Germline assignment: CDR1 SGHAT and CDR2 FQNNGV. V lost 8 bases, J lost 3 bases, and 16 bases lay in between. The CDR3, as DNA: TGTGCCAGCGTTTTTGTGGGGTCACCTAATGAAAAACTGTTTTTT. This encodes CASVFVGSPNEKLFF.

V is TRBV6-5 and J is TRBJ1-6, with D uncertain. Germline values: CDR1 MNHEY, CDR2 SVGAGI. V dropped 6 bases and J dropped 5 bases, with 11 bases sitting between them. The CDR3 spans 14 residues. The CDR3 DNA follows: TGTGCCAGCAGCGGCGGGGTAGATAATTCACCCCTCCACTTT. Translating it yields CASSGGVDNSPLHF.

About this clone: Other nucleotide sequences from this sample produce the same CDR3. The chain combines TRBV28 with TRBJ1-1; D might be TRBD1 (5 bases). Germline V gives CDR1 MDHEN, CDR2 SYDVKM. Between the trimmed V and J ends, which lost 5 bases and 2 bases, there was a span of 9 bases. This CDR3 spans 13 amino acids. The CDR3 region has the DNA TGTGCCAGCAGTGTGAGGGGAAACACTGAAGCTTTCTTT. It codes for CASSVRGNTEAFF.

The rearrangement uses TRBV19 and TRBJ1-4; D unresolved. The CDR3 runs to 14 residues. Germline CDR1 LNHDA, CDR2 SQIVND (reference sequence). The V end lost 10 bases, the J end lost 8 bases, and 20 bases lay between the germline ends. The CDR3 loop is CATVGTENGEKLFF. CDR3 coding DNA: TGTGCCACAGTAGGCACGGAAAACGGAGAAAAACTGTTTTTT.

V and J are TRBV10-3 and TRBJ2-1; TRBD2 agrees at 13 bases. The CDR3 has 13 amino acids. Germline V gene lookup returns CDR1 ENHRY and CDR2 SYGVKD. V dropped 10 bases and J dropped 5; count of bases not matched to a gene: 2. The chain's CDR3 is CATGLAGNNEQFF. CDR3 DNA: TGTGCCACGGGACTAGCGGGAAACAATGAGCAGTTCTTC.

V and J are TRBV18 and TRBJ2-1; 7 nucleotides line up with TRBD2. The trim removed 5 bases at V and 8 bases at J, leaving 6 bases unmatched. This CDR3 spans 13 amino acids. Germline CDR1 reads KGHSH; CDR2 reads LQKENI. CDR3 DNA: TGTGCCAGCTCAACAGGACTAGTGGATGAGCAGTTCTTC. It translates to CASSTGLVDEQFF.